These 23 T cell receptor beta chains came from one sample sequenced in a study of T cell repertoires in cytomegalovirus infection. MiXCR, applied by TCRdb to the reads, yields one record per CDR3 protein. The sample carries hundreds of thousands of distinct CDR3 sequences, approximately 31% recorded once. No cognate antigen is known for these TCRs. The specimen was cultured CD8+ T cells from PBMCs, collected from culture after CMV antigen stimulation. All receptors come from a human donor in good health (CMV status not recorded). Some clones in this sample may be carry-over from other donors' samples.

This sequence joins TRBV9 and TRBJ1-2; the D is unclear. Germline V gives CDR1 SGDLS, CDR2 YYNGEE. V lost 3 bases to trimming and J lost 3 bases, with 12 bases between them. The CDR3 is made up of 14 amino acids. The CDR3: CASSEDARDYGYTF. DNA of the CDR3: TGTGCCAGCAGCGAAGACGCGAGGGACTATGGCTACACCTTC.

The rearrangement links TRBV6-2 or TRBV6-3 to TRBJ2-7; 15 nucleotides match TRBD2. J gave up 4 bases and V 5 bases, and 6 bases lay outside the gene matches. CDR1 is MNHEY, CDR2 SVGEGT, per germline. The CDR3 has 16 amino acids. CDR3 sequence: CASSARTSGGAYEQYF. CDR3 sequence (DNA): TGTGCCAGCAGTGCAAGGACTAGCGGGGGGGCTTACGAGCAGTACTTC.

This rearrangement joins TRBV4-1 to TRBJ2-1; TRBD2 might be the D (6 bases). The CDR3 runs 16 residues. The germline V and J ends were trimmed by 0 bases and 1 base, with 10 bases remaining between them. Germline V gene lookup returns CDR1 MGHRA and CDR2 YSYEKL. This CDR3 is CASSQEQEGSYNEQFF. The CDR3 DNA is TGCGCCAGCAGCCAAGAACAGGAGGGGTCCTACAATGAGCAGTTCTTC.

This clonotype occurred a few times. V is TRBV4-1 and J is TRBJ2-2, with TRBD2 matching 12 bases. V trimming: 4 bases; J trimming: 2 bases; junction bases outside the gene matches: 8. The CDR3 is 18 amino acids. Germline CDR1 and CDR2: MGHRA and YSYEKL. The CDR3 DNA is TGCGCCAGCAGCCCGCTAGCGGGGGGGAATAGCAACACCGGGGAGCTGTTTTTT. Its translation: CASSPLAGGNSNTGELFF.

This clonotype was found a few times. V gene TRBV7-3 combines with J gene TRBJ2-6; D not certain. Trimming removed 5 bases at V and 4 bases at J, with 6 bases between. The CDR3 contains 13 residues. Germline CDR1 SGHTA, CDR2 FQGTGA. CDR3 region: CASSHYGANVLTF. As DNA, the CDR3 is TGTGCCAGCAGCCATTACGGGGCCAACGTCCTGACTTTC.

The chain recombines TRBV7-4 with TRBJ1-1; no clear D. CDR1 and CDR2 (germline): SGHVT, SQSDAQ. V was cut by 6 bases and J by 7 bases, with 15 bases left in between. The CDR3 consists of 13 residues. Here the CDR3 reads CASRPHPGVEAFF. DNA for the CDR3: TGTGCCAGCAGACCCCACCCCGGGGTTGAAGCTTTCTTT.

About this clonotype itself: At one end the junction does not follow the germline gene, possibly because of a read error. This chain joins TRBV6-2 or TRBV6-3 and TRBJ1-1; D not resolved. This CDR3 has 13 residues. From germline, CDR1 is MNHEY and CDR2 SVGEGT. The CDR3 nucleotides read TGTGCCAACAGTTACGTCGGGAGGACTGAAGCTTTCTTT. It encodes CANSYVGRTEAFF.

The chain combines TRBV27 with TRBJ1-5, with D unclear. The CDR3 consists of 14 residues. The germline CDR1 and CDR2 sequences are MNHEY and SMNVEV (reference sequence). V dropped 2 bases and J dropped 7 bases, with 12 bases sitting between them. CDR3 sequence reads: CASSLAPLGQPQHF. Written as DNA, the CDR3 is TGTGCCAGCAGTTTAGCCCCATTGGGACAGCCCCAGCATTTT.

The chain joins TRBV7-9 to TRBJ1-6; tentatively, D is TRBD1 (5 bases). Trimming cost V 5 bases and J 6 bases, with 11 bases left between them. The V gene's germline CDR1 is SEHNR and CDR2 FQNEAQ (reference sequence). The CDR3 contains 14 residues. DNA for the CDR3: TGTGCCAGCAGCCCAGGGAAGGGTAATTCACCCCTCCACTTT. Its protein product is CASSPGKGNSPLHF.

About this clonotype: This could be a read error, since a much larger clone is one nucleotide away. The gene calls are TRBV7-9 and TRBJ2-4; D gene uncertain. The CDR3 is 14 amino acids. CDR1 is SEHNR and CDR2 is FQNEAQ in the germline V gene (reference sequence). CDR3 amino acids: CVSSLEEAKNIQYF. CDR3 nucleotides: TGTGTCAGCAGCTTAGAGGAAGCCAAAAACATTCAGTACTTC.

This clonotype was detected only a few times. CDR3 loop: CSALLGFEAFF. In DNA form, the CDR3 reads TGCAGTGCCCTGCTGGGGTTTGAAGCTTTCTTT. The chain joins TRBV20-1 to TRBJ1-1; D remains ambiguous. This CDR3 contains 11 residues. The V gene lost 6 bases and the J gene lost 7 bases, with 12 bases spanning the gap. Germline V gene lookup returns CDR1 DFQATT and CDR2 SNEGSKA (reference sequence).

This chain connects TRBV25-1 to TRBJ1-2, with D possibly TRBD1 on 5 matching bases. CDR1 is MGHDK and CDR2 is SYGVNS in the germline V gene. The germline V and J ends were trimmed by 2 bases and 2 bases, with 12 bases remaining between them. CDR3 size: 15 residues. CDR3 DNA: TGTGCCAGCAGTGAACAGGGCAGGGTAAACTATGGCTACACCTTC. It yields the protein CASSEQGRVNYGYTF.

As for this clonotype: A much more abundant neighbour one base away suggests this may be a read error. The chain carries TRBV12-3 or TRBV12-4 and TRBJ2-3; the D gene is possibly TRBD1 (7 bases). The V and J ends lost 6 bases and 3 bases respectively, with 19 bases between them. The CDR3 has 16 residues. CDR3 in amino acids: CASRNPGGLWTDTQYF. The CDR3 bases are TGTGCCAGCAGAAACCCAGGGGGGTTATGGACAGATACGCAGTATTTT.

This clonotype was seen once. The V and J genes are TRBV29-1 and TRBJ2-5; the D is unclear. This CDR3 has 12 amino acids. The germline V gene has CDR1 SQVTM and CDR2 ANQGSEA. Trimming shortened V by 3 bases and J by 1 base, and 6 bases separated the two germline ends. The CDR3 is CSVEAAQETQYF. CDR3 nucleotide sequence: TGCAGCGTTGAGGCAGCCCAAGAGACCCAGTACTTC.

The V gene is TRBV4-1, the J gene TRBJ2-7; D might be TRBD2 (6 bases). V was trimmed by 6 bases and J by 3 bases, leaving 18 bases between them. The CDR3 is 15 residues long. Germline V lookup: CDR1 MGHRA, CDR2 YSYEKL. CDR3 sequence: CASSPSAGGLYEQYF. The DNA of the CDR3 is TGCGCCAGCAGTCCCTCAGCGGGTGGCCTCTACGAGCAGTACTTC.

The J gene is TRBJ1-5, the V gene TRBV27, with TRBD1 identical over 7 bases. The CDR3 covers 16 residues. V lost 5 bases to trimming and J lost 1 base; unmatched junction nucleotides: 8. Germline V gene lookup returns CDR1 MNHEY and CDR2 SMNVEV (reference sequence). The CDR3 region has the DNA TGTGCCAGCAGTCCTCTTACAGGGGCGAGCAATCAGCCCCAGCATTTT. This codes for CASSPLTGASNQPQHF.

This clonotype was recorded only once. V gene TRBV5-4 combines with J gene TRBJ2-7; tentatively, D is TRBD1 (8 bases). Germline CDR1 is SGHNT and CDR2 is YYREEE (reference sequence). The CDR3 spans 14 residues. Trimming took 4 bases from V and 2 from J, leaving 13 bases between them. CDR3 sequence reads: CASSPQGGTYEQYF. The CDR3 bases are TGTGCCAGCAGCCCACAGGGGGGGACCTACGAGCAGTACTTC.

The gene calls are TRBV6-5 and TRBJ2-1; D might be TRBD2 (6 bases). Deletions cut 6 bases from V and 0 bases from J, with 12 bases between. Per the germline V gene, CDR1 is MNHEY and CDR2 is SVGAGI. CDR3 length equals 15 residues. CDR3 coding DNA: TGTGCCAGCAGCACCCGGGACTTCTCCTACAATGAGCAGTTCTTC. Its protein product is CASSTRDFSYNEQFF.

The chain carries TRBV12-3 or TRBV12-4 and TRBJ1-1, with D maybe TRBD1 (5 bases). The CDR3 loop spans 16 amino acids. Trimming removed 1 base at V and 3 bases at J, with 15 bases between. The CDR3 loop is CASSLDPGRGDTEAFF. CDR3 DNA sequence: TGTGCCAGCAGTTTAGATCCAGGCAGAGGGGACACTGAAGCTTTCTTT.

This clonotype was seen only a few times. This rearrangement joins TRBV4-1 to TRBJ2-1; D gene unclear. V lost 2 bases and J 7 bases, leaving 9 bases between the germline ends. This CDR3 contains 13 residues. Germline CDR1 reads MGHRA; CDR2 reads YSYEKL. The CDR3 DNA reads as TGCGCCAGCAGCCAATTACCTGGGAATGAGCAGTTCTTC. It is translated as CASSQLPGNEQFF.

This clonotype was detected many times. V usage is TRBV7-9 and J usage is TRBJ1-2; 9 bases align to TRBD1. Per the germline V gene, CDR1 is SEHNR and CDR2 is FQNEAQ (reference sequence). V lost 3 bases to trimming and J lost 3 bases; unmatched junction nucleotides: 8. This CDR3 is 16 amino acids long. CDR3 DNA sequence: TGTGCCAGCAGCTTTTCCGGGGACAGGGAGGACTATGGCTACACCTTC. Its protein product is CASSFSGDREDYGYTF.

The CDR3 sequence is CASRGQGPDYTEAFF. The CDR3 nucleotides read TGTGCCAGCAGGGGACAGGGCCCTGACTACACTGAAGCTTTCTTT. The chain employs TRBV5-4 and TRBJ1-1; 9 bases fit TRBD1. The junction had 8 bases not matched to a gene; V was cut back by 5 bases and J by 3 bases. Germline V gives CDR1 SGHNT, CDR2 YYREEE (reference sequence). This CDR3 has 15 residues.

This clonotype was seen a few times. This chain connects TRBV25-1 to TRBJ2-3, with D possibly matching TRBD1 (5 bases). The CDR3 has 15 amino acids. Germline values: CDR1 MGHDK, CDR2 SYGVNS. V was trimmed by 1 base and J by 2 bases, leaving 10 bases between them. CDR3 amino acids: CASSESGAFTDTQYF. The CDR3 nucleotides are TGTGCCAGCAGTGAATCTGGGGCGTTCACAGATACGCAGTATTTT. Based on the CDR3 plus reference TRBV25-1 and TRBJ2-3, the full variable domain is EADIYQTPRYLVIGTGKKITLECSQTMGHDKMYWYQQDPGMELHLIHYSYGVNSTEKGDLSSESTVSRIRTEHFPLTLESARPSHTSQYLCASSESGAFTDTQYFGPGTRLTVL.